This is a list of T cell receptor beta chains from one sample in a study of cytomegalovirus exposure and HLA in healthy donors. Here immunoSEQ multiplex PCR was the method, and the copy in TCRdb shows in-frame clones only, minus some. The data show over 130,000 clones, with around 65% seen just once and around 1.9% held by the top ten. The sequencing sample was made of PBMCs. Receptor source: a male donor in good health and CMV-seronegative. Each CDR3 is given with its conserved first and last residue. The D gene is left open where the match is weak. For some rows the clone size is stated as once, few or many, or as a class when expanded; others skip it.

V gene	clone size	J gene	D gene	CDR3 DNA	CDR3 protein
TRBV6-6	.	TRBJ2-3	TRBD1	TGTGCCAGCCGACAGGGGATCGGAGATACGCAGTATTTT	CASRQGIGDTQYF
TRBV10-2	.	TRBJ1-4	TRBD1	TGCGCCAGCAGTGACGGGACAGGGGGGGATGAAAAACTGTTTTTT	CASSDGTGGDEKLFF
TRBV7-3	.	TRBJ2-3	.	TGTGCCAGCAGCTCCCTACGGCCTGGAGCAGATACGCAGTATTTT	CASSSLRPGADTQYF
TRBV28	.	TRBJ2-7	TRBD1	TGTGCCAGCTGCCCCCCGCAGGGGGCGCAGGAGCAGTACTTC	CASCPPQGAQEQYF
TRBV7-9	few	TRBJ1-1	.	TGTGCCAGCAGCCTGACAGGCCTCGAAGAAGCTTTCTTT	CASSLTGLEEAFF
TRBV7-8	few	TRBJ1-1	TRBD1	TGTGCCAGCAGCCAAAAGGGACAGGGGGACACTGAAGCTTTCTTT	CASSQKGQGDTEAFF
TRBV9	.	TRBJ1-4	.	TGTGCCAGCAGCGCTCAGGGGAACGTGGCTGAAAAACTGTTTTTT	CASSAQGNVAEKLFF
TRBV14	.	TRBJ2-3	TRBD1	TGTGCCAGCAGCCCTCTATTTGGGACAGGGGTTGTAGATACGCAGTATTTT	CASSPLFGTGVVDTQYF
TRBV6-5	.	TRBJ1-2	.	TGTGCCAGCAGCCCACAAACCGCTAACTATGGCTACACCTTC	CASSPQTANYGYTF